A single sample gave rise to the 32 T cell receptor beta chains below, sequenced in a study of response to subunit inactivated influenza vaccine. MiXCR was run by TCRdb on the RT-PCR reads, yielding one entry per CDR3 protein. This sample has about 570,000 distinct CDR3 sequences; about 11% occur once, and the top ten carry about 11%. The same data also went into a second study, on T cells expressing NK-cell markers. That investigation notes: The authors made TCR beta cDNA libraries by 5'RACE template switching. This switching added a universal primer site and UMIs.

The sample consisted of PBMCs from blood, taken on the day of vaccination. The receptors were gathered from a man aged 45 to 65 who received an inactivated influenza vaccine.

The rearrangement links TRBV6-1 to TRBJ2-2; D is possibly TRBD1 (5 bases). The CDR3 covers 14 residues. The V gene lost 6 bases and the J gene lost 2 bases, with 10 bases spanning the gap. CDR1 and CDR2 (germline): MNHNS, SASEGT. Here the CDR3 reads CASRETVNTGELFF. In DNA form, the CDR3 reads TGTGCCAGCAGGGAGACAGTCAACACCGGGGAGCTGTTTTTT.

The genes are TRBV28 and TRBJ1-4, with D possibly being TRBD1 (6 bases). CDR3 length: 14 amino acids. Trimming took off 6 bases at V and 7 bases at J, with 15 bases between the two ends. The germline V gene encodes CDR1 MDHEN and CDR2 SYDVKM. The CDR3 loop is CASRLGGGSEKLFF. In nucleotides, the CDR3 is TGTGCCAGCAGGTTGGGGGGGGGCAGTGAAAAACTGTTTTTT.

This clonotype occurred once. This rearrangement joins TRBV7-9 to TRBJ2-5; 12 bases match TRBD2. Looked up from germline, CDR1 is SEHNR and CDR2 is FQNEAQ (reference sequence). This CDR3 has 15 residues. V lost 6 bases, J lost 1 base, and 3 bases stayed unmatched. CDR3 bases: TGTGCCAGCAGTCGGACTAGCGGGGCCCAAGAGACCCAGTACTTC. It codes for CASSRTSGAQETQYF. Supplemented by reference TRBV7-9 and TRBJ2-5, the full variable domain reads DTGVSQNPRHKITKRGQNVTFRCDPISEHNRLYWYRQTLGQGPEFLTYFQNEAQLEKSRLLSDRFSAERPKGSFSTLEIQRTEQGDSAMYLCASSRTSGAQETQYFGPGTRLLVL.

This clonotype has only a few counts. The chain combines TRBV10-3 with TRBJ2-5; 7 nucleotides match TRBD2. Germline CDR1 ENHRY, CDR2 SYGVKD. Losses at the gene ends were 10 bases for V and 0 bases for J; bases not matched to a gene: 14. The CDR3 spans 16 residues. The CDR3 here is CATQDPAGTNQETQYF. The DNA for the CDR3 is TGTGCCACCCAAGACCCCGCGGGGACTAACCAAGAGACCCAGTACTTC.

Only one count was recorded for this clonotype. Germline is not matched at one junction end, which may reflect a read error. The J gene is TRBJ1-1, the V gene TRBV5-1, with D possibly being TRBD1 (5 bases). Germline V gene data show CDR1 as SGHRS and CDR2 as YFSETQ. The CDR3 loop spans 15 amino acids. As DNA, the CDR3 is TGCGCCAGCAGTTTGGAGGCTGGGGCGGTGGGTGAAGCTTTCTTT. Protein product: CASSLEAGAVGEAFF. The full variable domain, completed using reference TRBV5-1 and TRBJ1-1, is KAGVTQTPRYLIKTRGQQVTLSCSPISGHRSVSWYQQTPGQGLQFLFEYFSETQRNKGNFPGRFSGRQFSNSRSEMNVSTLELGDSALYLCASSLEAGAVGEAFFGQGTRLTVV.

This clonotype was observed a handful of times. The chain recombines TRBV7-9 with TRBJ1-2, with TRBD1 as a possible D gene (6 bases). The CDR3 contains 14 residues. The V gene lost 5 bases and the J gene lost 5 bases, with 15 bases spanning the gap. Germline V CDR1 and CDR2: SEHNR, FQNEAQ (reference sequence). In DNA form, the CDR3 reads TGTGCCAGCAGCGAGATCCCGGGGGCGTATGGCTACACCTTC. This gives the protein CASSEIPGAYGYTF.

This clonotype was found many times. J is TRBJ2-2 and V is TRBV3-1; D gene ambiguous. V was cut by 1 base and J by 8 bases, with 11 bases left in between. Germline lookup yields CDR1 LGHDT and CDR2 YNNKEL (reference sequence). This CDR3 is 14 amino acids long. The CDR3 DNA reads TGTGCCAGCAGCCAAGGGGCCACGTCGGGGGAGCTGTTTTTT. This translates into CASSQGATSGELFF.

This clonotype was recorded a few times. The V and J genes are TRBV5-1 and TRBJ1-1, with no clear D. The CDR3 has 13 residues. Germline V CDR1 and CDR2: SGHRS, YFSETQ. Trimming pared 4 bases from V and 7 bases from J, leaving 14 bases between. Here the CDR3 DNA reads TGCGCCAGCAGCCAAGGGCAGAGGGATGAAGCTTTCTTT. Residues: CASSQGQRDEAFF.

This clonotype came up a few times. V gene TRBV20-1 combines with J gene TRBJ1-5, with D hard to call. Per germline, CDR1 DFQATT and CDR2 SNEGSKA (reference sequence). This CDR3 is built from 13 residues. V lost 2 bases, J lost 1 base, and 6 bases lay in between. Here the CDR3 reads CSARLTSNQPQHF. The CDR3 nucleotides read TGCAGTGCTAGATTGACGAGCAATCAGCCCCAGCATTTT.

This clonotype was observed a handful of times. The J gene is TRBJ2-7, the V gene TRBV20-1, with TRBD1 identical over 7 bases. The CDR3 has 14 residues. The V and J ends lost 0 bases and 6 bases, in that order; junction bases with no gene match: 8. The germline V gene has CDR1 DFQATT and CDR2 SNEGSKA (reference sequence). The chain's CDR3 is CSARDRDRGLEQYF. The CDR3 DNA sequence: TGCAGTGCTAGAGATAGGGACAGAGGGCTCGAGCAGTACTTC.

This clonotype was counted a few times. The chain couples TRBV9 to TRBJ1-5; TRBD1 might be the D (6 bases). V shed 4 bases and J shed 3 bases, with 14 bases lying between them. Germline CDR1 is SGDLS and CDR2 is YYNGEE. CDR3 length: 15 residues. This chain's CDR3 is CASSTTGTTNQPQHF. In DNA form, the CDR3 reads TGTGCCAGCAGCACCACCGGGACAACCAATCAGCCCCAGCATTTT.

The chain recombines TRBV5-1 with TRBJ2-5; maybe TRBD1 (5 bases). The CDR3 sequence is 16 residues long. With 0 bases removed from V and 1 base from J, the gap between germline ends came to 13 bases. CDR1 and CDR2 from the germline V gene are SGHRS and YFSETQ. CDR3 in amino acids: CASSLVGASLQETQYF. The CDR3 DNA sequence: TGCGCCAGCAGCTTGGTAGGGGCAAGTCTCCAAGAGACCCAGTACTTC.

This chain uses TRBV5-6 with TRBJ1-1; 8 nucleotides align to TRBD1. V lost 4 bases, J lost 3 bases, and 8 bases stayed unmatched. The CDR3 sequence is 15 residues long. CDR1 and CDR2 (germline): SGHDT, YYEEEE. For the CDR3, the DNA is TGTGCCAGCAGCGTCGTAGGACAGGGATACACTGAAGCTTTCTTT. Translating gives CASSVVGQGYTEAFF.

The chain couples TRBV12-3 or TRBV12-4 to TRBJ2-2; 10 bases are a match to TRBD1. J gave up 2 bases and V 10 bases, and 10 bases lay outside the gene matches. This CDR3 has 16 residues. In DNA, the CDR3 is TGTGCCACCCCTTTAGGGACAGGGGCCAACACCGGGGAGCTGTTTTTT. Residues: CATPLGTGANTGELFF.

CDR3 region: CASSLSYPGQGNTEAFF. Written as DNA, the CDR3 is TGTGCCAGCAGCTTAAGCTATCCGGGACAGGGGAACACTGAAGCTTTCTTT. The chain joins TRBV7-3 to TRBJ1-1, with 9 bases matching TRBD1. This CDR3 comprises 17 residues. With 1 base clipped from V and 1 base from J, the junction kept 7 bases outside the gene matches. Germline CDR1 SGHTA, CDR2 FQGTGA. The full variable domain, in which reference TRBV7-3 and TRBJ1-1 provide the parts outside the CDR3, is GAGVSQTPSNKVTEKGKYVELRCDPISGHTALYWYRQSLGQGPEFLIYFQGTGAADDSGLPNDRFFAVRPEGSVSTLKIQRTERGDSAVYLCASSLSYPGQGNTEAFFGQGTRLTVV.

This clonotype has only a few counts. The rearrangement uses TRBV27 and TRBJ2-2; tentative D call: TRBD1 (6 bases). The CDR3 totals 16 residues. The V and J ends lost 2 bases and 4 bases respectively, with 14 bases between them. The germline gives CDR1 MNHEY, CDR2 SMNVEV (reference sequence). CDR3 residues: CASSLDLDRSTGELFF. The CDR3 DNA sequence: TGTGCCAGCAGTTTAGACCTGGACAGAAGCACCGGGGAGCTGTTTTTT.

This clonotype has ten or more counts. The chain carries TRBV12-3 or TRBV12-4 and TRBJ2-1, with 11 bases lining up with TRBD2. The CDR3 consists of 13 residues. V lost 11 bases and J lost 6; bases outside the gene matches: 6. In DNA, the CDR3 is TGTGCCTTGGGACTAGCGGCGCGCAATGAGCAGTTCTTC. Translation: CALGLAARNEQFF.

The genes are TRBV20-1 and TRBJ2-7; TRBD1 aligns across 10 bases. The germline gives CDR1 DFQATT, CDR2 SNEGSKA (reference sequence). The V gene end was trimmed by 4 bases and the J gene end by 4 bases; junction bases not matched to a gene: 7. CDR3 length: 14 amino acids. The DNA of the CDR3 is TGCAGTGCTACCCGGGACAGGGGACCATACGAGCAGTACTTC. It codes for CSATRDRGPYEQYF.

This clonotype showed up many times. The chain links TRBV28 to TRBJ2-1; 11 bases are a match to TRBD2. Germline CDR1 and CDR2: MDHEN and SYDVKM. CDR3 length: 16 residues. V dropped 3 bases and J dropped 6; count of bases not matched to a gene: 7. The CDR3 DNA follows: TGTGCCAGCAGTTTCTATGAACTAGCGGGAGTCAATGAGCAGTTCTTC. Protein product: CASSFYELAGVNEQFF.

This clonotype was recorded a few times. The CDR3 region has the DNA TGTGCCAGCAGCACTGGACGTCATCCCTACGGCTACACCTTC. Translated, it gives CASSTGRHPYGYTF. V is TRBV7-2 and J is TRBJ1-2, with no clear D. V lost 5 bases and J lost 8, with 18 bases in between. Germline-derived CDR1 and CDR2 are SGHTA and FQGNSA. The CDR3 loop spans 14 amino acids.

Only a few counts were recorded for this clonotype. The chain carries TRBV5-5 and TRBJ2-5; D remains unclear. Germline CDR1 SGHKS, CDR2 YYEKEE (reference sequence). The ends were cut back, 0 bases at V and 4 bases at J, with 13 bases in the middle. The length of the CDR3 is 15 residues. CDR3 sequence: CASSLDLGGVETQYF. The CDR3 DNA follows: TGTGCCAGCAGCTTGGACCTCGGCGGTGTAGAGACCCAGTACTTC.

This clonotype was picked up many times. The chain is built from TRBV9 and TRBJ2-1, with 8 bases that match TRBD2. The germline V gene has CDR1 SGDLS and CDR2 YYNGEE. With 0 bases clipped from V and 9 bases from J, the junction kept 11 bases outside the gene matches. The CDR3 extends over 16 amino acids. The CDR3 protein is CASSVATGTSWGEQFF. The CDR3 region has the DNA TGTGCCAGCAGCGTAGCTACCGGGACTAGTTGGGGTGAGCAGTTCTTC.

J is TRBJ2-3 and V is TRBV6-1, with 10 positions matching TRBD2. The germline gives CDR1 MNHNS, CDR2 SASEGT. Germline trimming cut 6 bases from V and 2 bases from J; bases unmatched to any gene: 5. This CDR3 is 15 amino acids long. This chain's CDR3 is CASSLTSGYTDTQYF. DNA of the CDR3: TGTGCCAGCAGCCTGACTAGCGGGTACACAGATACGCAGTATTTT.

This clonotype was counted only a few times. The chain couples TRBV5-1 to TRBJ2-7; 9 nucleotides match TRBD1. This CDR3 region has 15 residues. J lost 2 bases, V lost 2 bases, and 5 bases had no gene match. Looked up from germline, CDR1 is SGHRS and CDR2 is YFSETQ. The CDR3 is CASSFSRTGAYEQYF. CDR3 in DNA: TGCGCCAGCAGCTTTAGTAGGACAGGGGCCTACGAGCAGTACTTC.

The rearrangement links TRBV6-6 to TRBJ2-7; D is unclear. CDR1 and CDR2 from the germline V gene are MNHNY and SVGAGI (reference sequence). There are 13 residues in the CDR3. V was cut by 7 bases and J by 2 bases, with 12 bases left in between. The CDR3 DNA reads TGTGCCAGCACCCTTCCGTTACCCTACGAGCAGTACTTC. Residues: CASTLPLPYEQYF.

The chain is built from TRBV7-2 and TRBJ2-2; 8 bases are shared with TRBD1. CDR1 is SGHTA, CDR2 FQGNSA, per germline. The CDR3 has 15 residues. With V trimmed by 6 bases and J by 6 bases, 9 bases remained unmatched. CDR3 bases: TGTGCCAGCAGGGTAGACAGGGGATTACCCGGGGAGCTGTTTTTT. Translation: CASRVDRGLPGELFF. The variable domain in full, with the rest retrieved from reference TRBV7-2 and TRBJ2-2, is GAGVSQSPSNKVTEKGKDVELRCDPISGHTALYWYRQSLGQGLEFLIYFQGNSAPDKSGLPSDRFSAERTGGSVSTLTIQRTQQEDSAVYLCASRVDRGLPGELFFGEGSRLTVL.

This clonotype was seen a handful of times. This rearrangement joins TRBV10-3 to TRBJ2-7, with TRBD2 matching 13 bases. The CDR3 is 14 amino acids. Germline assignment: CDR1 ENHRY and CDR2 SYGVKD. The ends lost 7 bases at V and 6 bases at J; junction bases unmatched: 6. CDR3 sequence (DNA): TGTGCCATCATGGCCGGGACTAGCGGGGTCGAGCAGTACTTC. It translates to CAIMAGTSGVEQYF.

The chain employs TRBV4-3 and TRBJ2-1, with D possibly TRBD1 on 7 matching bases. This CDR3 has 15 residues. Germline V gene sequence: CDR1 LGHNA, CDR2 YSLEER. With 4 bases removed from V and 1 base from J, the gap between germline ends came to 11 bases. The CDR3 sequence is CASSRGTVSYNEQFF. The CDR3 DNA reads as TGCGCCAGCAGCCGCGGGACAGTTTCCTACAATGAGCAGTTCTTC.

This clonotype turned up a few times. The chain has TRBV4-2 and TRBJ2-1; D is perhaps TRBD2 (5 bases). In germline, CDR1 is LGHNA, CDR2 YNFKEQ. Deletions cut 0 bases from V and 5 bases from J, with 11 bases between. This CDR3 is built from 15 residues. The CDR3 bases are TGTGCCAGCAGCCAAGATTTACCGGGGAACAATGAGCAGTTCTTC. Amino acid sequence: CASSQDLPGNNEQFF.

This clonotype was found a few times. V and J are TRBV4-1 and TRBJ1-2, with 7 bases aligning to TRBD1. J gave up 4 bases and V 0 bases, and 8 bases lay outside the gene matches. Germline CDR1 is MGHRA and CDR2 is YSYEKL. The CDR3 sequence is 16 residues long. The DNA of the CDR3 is TGCGCCAGCAGCCAAGACTCTATGACAGGGCCCTATGGCTACACCTTC. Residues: CASSQDSMTGPYGYTF.

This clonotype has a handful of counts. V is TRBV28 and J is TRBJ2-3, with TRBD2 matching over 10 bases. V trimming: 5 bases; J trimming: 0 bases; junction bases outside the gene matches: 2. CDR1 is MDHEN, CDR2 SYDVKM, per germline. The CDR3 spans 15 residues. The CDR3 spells CASSQTSGSTDTQYF. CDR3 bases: TGTGCCAGCAGTCAGACTAGCGGGAGCACAGATACGCAGTATTTT.

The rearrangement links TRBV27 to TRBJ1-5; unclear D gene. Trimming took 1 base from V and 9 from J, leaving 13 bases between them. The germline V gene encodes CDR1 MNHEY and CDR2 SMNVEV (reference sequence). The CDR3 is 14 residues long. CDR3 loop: CASSLYPGKPPQHF. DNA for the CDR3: TGTGCCAGCAGTTTATACCCGGGTAAGCCGCCCCAGCATTTT.